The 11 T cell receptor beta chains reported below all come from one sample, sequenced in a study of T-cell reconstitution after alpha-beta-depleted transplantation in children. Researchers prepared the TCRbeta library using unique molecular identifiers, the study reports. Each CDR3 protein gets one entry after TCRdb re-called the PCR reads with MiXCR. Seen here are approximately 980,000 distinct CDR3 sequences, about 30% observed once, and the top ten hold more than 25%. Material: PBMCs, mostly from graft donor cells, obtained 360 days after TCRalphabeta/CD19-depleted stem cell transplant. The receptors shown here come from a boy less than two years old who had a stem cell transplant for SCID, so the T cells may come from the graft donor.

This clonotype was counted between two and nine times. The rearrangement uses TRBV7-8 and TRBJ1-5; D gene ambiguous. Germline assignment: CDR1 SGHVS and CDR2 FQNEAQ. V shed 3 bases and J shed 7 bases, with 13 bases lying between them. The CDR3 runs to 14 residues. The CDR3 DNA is TGTGCCAGCAGCTTGGGAGGGTGGGAACAGCCCCAGCATTTT. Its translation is CASSLGGWEQPQHF.

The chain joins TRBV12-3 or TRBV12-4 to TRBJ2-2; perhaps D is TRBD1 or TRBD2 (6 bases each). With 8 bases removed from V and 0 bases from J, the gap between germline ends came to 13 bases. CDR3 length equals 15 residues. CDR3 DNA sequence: TGTGCCAGCGAGGGGGGCGGGTCGAACACCGGGGAGCTGTTTTTT. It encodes CASEGGGSNTGELFF.

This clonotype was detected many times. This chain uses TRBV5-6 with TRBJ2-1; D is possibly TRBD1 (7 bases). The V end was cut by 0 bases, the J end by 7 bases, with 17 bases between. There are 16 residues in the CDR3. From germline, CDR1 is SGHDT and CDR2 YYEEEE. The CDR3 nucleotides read TGTGCCAGCAGCTTGGATTCTGGCAGGGGGGCTAATGAGCAGTTCTTC. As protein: CASSLDSGRGANEQFF.

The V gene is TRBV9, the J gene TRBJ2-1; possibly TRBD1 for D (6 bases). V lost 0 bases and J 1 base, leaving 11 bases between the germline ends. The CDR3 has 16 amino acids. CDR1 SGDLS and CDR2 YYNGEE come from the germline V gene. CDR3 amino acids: CASSVDPTGSYNEQFF. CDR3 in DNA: TGTGCCAGCAGCGTAGACCCCACAGGGTCCTACAATGAGCAGTTCTTC. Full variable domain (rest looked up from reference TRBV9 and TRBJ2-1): DSGVTQTPKHLITATGQRVTLRCSPRSGDLSVYWYQQSLDQGLQFLIQYYNGEERAKGNILERFSAQQFPDLHSELNLSSLELGDSALYFCASSVDPTGSYNEQFFGPGTRLTVL.

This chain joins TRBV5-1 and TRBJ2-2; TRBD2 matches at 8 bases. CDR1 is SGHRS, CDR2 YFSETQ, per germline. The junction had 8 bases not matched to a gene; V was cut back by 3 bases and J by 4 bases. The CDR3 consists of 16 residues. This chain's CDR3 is CASSYLAGYGTGELFF. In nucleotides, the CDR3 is TGCGCCAGCAGCTATTTAGCGGGATACGGCACCGGGGAGCTGTTTTTT.

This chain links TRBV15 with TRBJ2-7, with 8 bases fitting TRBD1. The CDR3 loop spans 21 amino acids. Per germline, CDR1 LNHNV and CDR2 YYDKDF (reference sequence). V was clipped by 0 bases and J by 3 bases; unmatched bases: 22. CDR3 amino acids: CATSRDLVGRGRVLFDYEQYF. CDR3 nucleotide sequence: TGTGCCACCAGCAGAGATTTGGTCGGCAGGGGGCGAGTCTTGTTCGACTACGAGCAGTACTTC.

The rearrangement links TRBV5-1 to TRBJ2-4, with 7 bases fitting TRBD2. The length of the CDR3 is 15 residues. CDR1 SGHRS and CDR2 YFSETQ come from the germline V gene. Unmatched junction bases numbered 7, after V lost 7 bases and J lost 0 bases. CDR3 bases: TGCGCCAGCGGCACCGGGGGGAGAGCCAAAAACATTCAGTACTTC. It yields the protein CASGTGGRAKNIQYF.

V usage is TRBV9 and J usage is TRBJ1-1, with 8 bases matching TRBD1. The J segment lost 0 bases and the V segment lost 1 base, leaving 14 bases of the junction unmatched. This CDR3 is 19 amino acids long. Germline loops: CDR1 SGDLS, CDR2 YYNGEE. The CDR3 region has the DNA TGTGCCAGCAGCGTATATCCGGGGGATGAGGACAGGGTGAACACTGAAGCTTTCTTT. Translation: CASSVYPGDEDRVNTEAFF.

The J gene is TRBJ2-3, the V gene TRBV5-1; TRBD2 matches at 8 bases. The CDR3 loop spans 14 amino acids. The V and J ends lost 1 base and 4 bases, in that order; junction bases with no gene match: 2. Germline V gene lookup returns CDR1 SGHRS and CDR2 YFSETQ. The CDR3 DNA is TGCGCCAGCAGCTTGTGGACTAGCCCAGATACGCAGTATTTT. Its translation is CASSLWTSPDTQYF.

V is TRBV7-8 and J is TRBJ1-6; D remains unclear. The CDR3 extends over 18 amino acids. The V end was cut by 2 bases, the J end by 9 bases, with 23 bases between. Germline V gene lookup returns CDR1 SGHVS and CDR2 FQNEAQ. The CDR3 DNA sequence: TGTGCCAGCAGCTTACCGAGTCTTAAAGGGAGGAATTGTTCACCCCTCCACTTT. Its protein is CASSLPSLKGRNCSPLHF.

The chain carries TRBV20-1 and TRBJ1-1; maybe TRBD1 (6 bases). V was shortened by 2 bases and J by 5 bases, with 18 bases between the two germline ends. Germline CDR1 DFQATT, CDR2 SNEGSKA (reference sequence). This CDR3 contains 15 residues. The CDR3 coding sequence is TGCAGTGCTAGACCACCCACAGGGATGAGGACTGAAGCTTTCTTT. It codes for CSARPPTGMRTEAFF.